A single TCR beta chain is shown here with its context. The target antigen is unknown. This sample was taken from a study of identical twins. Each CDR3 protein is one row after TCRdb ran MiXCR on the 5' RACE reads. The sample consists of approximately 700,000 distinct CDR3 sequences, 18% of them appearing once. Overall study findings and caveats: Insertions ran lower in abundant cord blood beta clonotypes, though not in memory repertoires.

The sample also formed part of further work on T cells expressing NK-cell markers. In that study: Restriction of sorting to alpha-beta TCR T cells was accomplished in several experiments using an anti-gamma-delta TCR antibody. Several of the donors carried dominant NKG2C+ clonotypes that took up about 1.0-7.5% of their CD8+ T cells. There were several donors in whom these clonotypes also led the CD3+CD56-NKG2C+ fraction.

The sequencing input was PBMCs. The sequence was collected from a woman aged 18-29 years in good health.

The CDR3 is CSARGGTSIFNEQFF. In nucleotides, the CDR3 is TGCAGTGCTAGAGGGGGGACTAGCATATTCAATGAGCAGTTCTTC. This sequence joins TRBV20-1 and TRBJ2-1, with 9 bases lining up with TRBD2. This CDR3 has 15 amino acids. Looked up from germline, CDR1 is DFQATT and CDR2 is SNEGSKA (reference sequence). Trimming removed 1 base from V and 6 bases from J; junction bases left unmatched: 7.